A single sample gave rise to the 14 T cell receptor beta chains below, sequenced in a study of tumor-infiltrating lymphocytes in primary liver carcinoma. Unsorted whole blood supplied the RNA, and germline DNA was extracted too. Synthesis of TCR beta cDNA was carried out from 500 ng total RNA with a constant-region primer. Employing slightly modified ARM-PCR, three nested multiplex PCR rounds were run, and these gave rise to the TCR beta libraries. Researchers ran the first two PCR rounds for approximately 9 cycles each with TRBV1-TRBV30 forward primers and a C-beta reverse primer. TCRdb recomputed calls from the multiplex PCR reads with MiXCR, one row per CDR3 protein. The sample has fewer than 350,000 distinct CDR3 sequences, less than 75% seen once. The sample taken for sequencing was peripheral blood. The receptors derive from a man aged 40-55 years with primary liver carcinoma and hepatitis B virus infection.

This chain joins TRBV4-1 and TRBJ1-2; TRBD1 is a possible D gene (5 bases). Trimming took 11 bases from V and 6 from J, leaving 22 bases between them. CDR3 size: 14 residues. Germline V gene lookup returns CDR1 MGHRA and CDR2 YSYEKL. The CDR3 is CACNQEGFGDGYTF. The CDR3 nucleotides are TGCGCCTGCAACCAAGAGGGGTTTGGGGATGGCTACACCTTC.

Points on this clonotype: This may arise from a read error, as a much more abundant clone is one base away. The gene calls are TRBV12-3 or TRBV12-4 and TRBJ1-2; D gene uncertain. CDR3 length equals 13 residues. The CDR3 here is CASSIDTNYGYAF. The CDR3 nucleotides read TGTGCCAGCAGCATTGACACTAACTATGGCTACGCCTTC.

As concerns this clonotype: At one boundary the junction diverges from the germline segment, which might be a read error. CDR3: CAISQFPPGQGFTGELFF. In DNA, the CDR3 is TGTGCCATCAGTCAATTTCCCCCGGGACAGGGGTTCACCGGGGAGCTGTTTTTT. V and J are TRBV6-5 and TRBJ2-2; 10 bases map to TRBD1. From germline, CDR1 is MNHEY and CDR2 SVGAGI. The CDR3 contains 18 residues.

The CDR3 is CASTGLGASSTDTQYF. The CDR3 nucleotides read TGTGCCAGCACCGGACTGGGGGCGTCTAGCACAGATACGCAGTATTTT. The rearrangement links TRBV6-1 to TRBJ2-3; tentative D call: TRBD1 (6 bases). Germline V gene lookup returns CDR1 MNHNS and CDR2 SASEGT. Trimming took off 7 bases at V and 0 bases at J, with 17 bases between the two ends. The CDR3 consists of 16 residues.

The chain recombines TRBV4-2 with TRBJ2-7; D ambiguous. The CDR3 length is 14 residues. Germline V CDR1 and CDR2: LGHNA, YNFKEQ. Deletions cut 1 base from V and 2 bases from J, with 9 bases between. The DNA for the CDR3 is TGTGCCAGCAGCCAAGCCCGTGAGACCTACGAGCAGTACTTC. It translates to CASSQARETYEQYF.

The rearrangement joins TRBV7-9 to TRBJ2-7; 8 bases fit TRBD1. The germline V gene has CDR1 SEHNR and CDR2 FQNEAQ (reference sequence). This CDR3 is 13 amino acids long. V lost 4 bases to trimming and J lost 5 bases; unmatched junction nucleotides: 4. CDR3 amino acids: CASSSTGEHEQYF. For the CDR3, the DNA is TGTGCCAGCAGCTCGACAGGGGAACACGAGCAGTACTTC.

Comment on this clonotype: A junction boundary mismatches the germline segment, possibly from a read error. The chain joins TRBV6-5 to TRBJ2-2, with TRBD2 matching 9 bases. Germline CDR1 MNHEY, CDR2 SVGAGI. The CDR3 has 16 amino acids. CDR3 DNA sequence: TGTGCCAGCAGTATCCTGCTAGCGGGAAGGCCCGGGGAGCTGTTATTT. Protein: CASSILLAGRPGELLF.

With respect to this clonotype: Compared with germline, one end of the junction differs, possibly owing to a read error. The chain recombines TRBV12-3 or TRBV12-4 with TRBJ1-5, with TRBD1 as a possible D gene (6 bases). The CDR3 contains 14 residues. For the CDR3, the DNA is TGTGGCAGCACCCGGACACAGGGAGGTCAGCCCCAGCATTTC. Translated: CGSTRTQGGQPQHF.

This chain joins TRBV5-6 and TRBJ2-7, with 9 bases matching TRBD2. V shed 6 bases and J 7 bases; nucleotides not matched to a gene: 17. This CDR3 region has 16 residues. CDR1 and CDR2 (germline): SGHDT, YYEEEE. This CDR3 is CASNSLLVVAGEEQYF. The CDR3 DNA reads TGTGCCAGCAACTCCCTTCTCGTGGTAGCGGGAGAAGAGCAGTACTTC. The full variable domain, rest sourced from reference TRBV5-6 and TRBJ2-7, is DAGVTQSPTHLIKTRGQQVTLRCSPKSGHDTVSWYQQALGQGPQFIFQYYEEEERQRGNFPDRFSGHQFPNYSSELNVNALLLGDSALYLCASNSLLVVAGEEQYFGPGTRLTVT.

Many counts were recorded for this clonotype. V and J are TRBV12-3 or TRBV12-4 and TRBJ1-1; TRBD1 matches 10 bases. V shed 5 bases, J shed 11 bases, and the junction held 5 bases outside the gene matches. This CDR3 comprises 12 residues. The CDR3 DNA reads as TGTGCCAGCAGTAGACAGGGGGCGCGGGCTTTCTTT. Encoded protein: CASSRQGARAFF.

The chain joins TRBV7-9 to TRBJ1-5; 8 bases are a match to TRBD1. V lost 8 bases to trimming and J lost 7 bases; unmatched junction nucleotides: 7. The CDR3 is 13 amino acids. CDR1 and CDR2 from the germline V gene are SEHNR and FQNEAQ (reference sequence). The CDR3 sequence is CASGQGAGQPQHF. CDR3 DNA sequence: TGTGCCAGCGGCCAGGGGGCAGGACAGCCCCAGCATTTT.

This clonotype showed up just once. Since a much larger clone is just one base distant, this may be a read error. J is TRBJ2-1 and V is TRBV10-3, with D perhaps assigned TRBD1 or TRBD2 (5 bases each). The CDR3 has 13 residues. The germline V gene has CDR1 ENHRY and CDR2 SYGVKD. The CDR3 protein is CDISEVRAGEQFF. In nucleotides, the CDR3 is TGTGACATCAGTGAGGTCAGGGCGGGTGAGCAGTTCTTC.

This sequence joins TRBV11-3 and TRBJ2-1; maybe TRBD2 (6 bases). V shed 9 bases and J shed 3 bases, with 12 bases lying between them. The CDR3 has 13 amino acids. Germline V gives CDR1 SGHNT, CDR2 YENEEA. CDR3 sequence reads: CARSRGIYNEQFF. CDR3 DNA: TGTGCCAGGAGCCGCGGGATCTACAATGAGCAGTTCTTC. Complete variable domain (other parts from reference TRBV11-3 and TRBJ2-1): EAGVVQSPRYKIIEKKQPVAFWCNPISGHNTLYWYLQNLGQGPELLIRYENEEAVDDSQLPKDRFSAERLKGVDSTLKIQPAELGDSAVYLCARSRGIYNEQFFGPGTRLTVL.

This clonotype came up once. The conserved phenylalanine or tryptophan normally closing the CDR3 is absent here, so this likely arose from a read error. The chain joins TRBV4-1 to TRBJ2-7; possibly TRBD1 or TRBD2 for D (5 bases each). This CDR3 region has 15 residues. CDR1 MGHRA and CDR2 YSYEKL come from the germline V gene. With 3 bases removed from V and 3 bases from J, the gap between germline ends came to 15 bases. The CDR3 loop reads CASSQDTGLYYEQYL. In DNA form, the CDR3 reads TGCGCCAGCAGCCAGGATACGGGGCTATACTACGAGCAGTACCTC.